The source of this T cell receptor beta chain is a study of blood T cell repertoires in COVID-19 (dated by TCRdb to 2018 to 2020). With regard to the full study: Samples covering the acute and convalescent phases of COVID-19 were provided by collaborators in the United States, Italy and Spain. The prospective study material was composed of cDNA or gDNA derived from T cells, B-cell-depleted T cells, or PBMCs. Subjects who had been exposed to COVID-19, were actively infected with it, or had recovered from it provided the deeply sampled blood TCRbeta repertoires that made up the dataset. The repertoires were released in a freely available public database meant as a resource for research on the immune response to SARS-CoV-2. Samples came from the ongoing ImmuneRACE study (first 160 participants) plus 1,254 subjects from 6 global collaborators. The sample metadata nearly always contained a de-identified subject ID, COVID-19 status, age in years and sex. Where available, HLA class I and class II types were taken from metadata supplied by the sample provider and were not determined by assay-based typing.

Overall results and qualifications from the work: How much clinical and demographic metadata was included differed by source and by participant, and the metadata was provided uncurated.

Based on the germline V gene, the CDR1 and CDR2 sequences are MGHDK and SYGVNS. The CDR3 numbers 14 residues from cysteine through phenylalanine. Only the CDR3 part of the read is kept: 42 bases, read in frame from the first base. V is cut by 4 bases and J by 4 bases, and the space between the germline ends is 8 bases. In the case of this clone: Its antigen specificity is not known. No qualities accompany the bases; no much larger clone lies one base away.

Whole blood was collected in K2EDTA tubes by collaborating institutions according to the institutions' own protocols. For TCRbeta analysis, collaborators shipped samples as frozen whole blood, isolated PBMCs, or DNA extracted from either of those sample types. The immunoSEQ Assay, a bias-controlled multiplex PCR, was used to amplify TCRbeta CDR3 regions from genomic DNA. In the original analysis: The number of nucleated cells in each sample was estimated by amplification of reference gene primers within the assay. To quantify the absolute abundance of each unique TCRbeta CDR3 rearrangement, sequence reads were collapsed and filtered. For each sample, productive Simpson clonality was calculated by taking the square root of Simpson's diversity index across productive rearrangements. Imported from immuneACCESS, the table was reduced by TCRdb to in-frame sequences with V and J called. These copies leave out some clones; in studies compared against another copy, an unresolved V gene accounts for under half, and the cause of the remainder is not known. For V, J and clone size, that table is used; D and trimming come from the DNA. The sample table shows 100,000 to 150,000 clones, and about 80% are seen once. The top ten clones comprise 12% of the sample.

The TCR was taken from a woman aged 60-70 years with acute or convalescent COVID-19. Sequenced: peripheral blood. The rearrangement joined TRBV25-1 to TRBJ1-6; no D gene is confidently identified. The DNA sequence is given as TGTGCCAGCAGTGGAGTGGTTTATAATTCACCCCTCCACTTT. This is translated as CASSGVVYNSPLHF.